This T cell receptor beta chain is from a study of T cells in Graves' hyperthyroidism and ophthalmopathy. Study-level information: At the time of initial diagnosis and before any treatment, peripheral blood was collected.

Germline lookup yields CDR1 DFQATT and CDR2 SNEGSKA (reference sequence). V lost 0 bases, J lost 4 bases, and 6 bases stayed unmatched. The CDR3 totals 15 residues. RNA transcripts served as the template for amplifying TCR beta CDR3 regions. HTBI primers drove first-round RT-PCR of the TCR CDR3. TCRdb re-called the multiplex PCR reads through MiXCR, storing one row per CDR3 protein. The table lists 500,000 to 650,000 distinct CDR3 sequences, roughly a sixth of them singletons. The clonotype was recovered from a woman between 18 and 30 years old with Graves' ophthalmopathy. The chain links TRBV20-1 to TRBJ1-5, with 7 bases fitting TRBD1. Sequenced sample: blood. The CDR3 DNA reads as TGCAGTGCTAGAGAGCCGACAGGGAGAAATCAGCCCCAGCATTTT. It encodes CSAREPTGRNQPQHF.